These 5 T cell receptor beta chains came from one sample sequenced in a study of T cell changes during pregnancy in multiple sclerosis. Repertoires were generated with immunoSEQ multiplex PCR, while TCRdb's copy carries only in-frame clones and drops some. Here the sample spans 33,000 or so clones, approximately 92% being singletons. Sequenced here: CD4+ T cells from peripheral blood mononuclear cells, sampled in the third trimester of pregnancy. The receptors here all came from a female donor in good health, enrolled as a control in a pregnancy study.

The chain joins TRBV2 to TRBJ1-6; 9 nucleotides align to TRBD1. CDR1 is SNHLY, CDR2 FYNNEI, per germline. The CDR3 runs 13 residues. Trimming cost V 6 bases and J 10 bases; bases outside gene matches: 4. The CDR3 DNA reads TGTGCCAGCAGGACAGGGGGAAGATCACCCCTCCACTTT. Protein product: CASRTGGRSPLHF.

This chain's CDR3 is CASSYRGGYTF. The CDR3 DNA follows: TGTGCCAGCAGTTACAGGGGCGGCTACACCTTC. The chain couples TRBV6-5 to TRBJ1-2; D perhaps matches TRBD1 (5 bases). This CDR3 is 11 amino acids long. Germline V gives CDR1 MNHEY, CDR2 SVGAGI. The V end lost 2 bases, the J end lost 8 bases, and 6 bases lay between the germline ends.

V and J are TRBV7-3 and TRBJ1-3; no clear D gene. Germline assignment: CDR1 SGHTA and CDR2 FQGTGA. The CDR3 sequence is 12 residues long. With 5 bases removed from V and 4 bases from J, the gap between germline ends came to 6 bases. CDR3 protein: CASSLPGNTIYF. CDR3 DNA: TGTGCCAGCAGCCTTCCCGGAAACACCATATATTTT.

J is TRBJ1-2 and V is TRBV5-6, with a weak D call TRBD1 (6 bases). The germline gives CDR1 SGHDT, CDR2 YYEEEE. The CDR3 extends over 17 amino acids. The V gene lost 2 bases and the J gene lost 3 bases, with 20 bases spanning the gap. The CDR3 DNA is TGTGCCAGCAGCTTCTACATTCGGGCAGGGGCCGACTATGGCTACACCTTC. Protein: CASSFYIRAGADYGYTF.

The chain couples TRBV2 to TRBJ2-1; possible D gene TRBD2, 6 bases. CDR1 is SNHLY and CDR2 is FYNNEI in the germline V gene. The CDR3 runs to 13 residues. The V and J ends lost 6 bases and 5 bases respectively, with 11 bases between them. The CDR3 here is CASRDSGNNEQFF. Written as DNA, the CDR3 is TGTGCCAGCAGGGATAGCGGAAACAATGAGCAGTTCTTC.